These T cell receptor beta chains were read from a single sample in a study of shared clonotypes between healthy human individuals. Data came from immunoSEQ multiplex PCR; TCRdb stores just in-frame clones and leaves some out. The table has roughly 2.2 million clones, 90% to 95% seen once. Sequencing was carried out using naive CD4+ T cells from PBMCs. The receptors stem from a man younger than 35 in good health. Some clones in this sample may be carry-over from other donors' samples. CDR3s include the opening cysteine and the closing phenylalanine or tryptophan. Each record gives: V gene, J gene, clone size, D gene, CDR3 protein, CDR3 DNA. A D gene is named only where the DNA matches it firmly. Clone size is given for some rows only: seen once, a few or many times, or a class if the clone is expanded.

TRBV19	TRBJ1-4	-	TRBD1	CASSGTGRMATNEKLFF	TGTGCCAGTAGTGGGACAGGGAGAATGGCAACTAATGAAAAACTGTTTTTT
TRBV29-1	TRBJ2-7	-	-	CSVENVIGGEQYF	TGCAGCGTTGAAAATGTAATCGGGGGCGAGCAGTACTTC
TRBV4-1	TRBJ1-2	-	-	CASSRTRQLKPYGYTF	TGCGCCAGCAGCCGAACCAGGCAGCTGAAACCGTATGGCTACACCTTC
TRBV28	TRBJ1-1	-	TRBD1	CASRPRDRPGSWAFF	TGTGCCAGCAGACCCCGGGACAGGCCCGGATCTTGGGCTTTCTTT
TRBV18	TRBJ2-6	-	TRBD1	CASSPTTGAGANVLTF	TGTGCCAGCTCACCCACAACAGGGGCTGGGGCCAACGTCCTGACTTTC
TRBV28	TRBJ1-5	-	TRBD1	CASSRGSPGQGAWGNQPQHF	TGTGCCAGCAGTCGAGGGAGTCCGGGACAGGGGGCTTGGGGCAATCAGCCCCAGCATTTT
TRBV16	TRBJ2-5	-	-	CASSQLAGPQETQYF	TGTGCCAGCAGCCAATTGGCGGGCCCCCAAGAGACCCAGTACTTC
TRBV6-1	TRBJ1-4	once	-	CASRALGANEKLFF	TGTGCCAGCAGGGCGTTAGGGGCAAATGAAAAACTGTTTTTT
TRBV5-1	TRBJ1-5	-	-	CASSLEAGDNQPQHF	TGCGCCAGCAGCTTGGAGGCAGGGGATAATCAGCCCCAGCATTTT
TRBV19	TRBJ1-5	-	-	CASSIRGQGSNQPQHF	TGTGCCAGTAGTATTCGAGGGCAGGGAAGCAATCAGCCCCAGCATTTT
TRBV21-1	TRBJ2-7	-	-	CASSSFRVSYEQYF	TGTGCCAGCAGCAGTTTTAGGGTCTCCTACGAGCAGTACTTC